The present T cell receptor beta chain was sequenced within a study of CD8 T cells in Susac syndrome. TCR beta sequencing was performed on blood CD8+ and CD4+ T cells. Negative isolation yielded CD8+ and CD4+ T cells; FACS enriched TEMRA cells. Study results and limitations: It was acknowledged in the study that its TCR sequencing and HLA analysis involved a relatively small number of individuals.

The CDR3 length is 14 residues. The V gene end was trimmed by 7 bases and the J gene end by 6 bases; junction bases not matched to a gene: 8. Germline assignment: CDR1 SGDLS and CDR2 YYNGEE. Reverse transcription of roughly 0.5 to 1 ug RNA was performed with random hexamers. It was immunoSEQ multiplex PCR that amplified TCR beta CDR3 across 54 Vbeta and 13 Jbeta. TCRdb reprocessed the immunoSEQ multiplex PCR reads with MiXCR, giving one entry per CDR3 protein. This sample has a few hundred thousand distinct CDR3 sequences; 92% occur once, and the top ten carry more than 0.06%. With respect to this clonotype: Its antigen is unidentified.

The sequencing input was CD4+ T cells from PBMCs. The chain uses TRBV9 and TRBJ2-1; TRBD2 aligns across 9 bases. This sequence was found in a human donor with multiple sclerosis. Here the CDR3 DNA reads TGTGCCAGCCAAAAGACTAGCGGAGCCAATGAGCAGTTCTTC. It translates to CASQKTSGANEQFF.